The 14 T cell receptor beta chains reported below all come from one sample, sequenced in a study of cytomegalovirus exposure and HLA in healthy donors. TCRdb's copy holds only in-frame clones and misses some; the assay was immunoSEQ multiplex PCR. The sample contains about 340,000 clones, 86% of which appear only once. The sequenced material came from PBMCs. The receptor set was obtained from a young woman in good health and CMV-seronegative.

The rearrangement joins TRBV5-5 to TRBJ2-2, with 11 bases lining up with TRBD2. The CDR3 is 17 amino acids. Per the germline V gene, CDR1 is SGHKS and CDR2 is YYEKEE (reference sequence). V shed 4 bases, J shed 1 base, and the junction held 6 bases outside the gene matches. CDR3 sequence reads: CASSITGLAGNTGELFF. In nucleotides, the CDR3 is TGTGCCAGCAGCATAACCGGACTAGCGGGGAACACCGGGGAGCTGTTTTTT.

The chain carries TRBV2 and TRBJ2-7; 7 bases line up with TRBD1. The CDR3 contains 15 residues. J was trimmed by 3 bases and V by 6 bases; bases with no gene match: 11. CDR1 is SNHLY, CDR2 FYNNEI, per germline. CDR3 nucleotide sequence: TGTGCCAGCAGGAGGGGACAGAGAGAAAACTACGAGCAGTACTTC. Encoded protein: CASRRGQRENYEQYF.

The rearrangement joins TRBV7-9 to TRBJ2-1; TRBD2 matches 10 bases. The trim removed 1 base at V and 2 bases at J, leaving 11 bases unmatched. Germline lookup yields CDR1 SEHNR and CDR2 FQNEAQ (reference sequence). This CDR3 is 19 amino acids long. The CDR3, as DNA: TGTGCCAGCAGCTTAGAATCGCTAGCGGGAGCACCGACCTACAATGAGCAGTTCTTC. Its translation: CASSLESLAGAPTYNEQFF.

The V and J genes are TRBV7-9 and TRBJ2-7, with a tentative D call TRBD1 (6 bases). This CDR3 is built from 16 residues. Germline values: CDR1 SEHNR, CDR2 FQNEAQ (reference sequence). Trimming left V 5 bases short and J 7 bases short, with 24 bases between. This CDR3 reads CASSPQTGPLSGEQYF. For the CDR3, the DNA is TGTGCCAGCAGCCCTCAAACAGGGCCCCTGTCAGGAGAGCAGTACTTC.

V gene TRBV12-5 combines with J gene TRBJ2-1; tentatively, D is TRBD2 (6 bases). The CDR3 has 15 amino acids. Per germline, CDR1 LGHNT and CDR2 FRNRAP. Deletions cut 1 base from V and 6 bases from J, with 13 bases between. The CDR3 bases are TGTGCTAGTGGTTTGGGTACGGCGGGACTCAATGAGCAGTTCTTC. This translates into CASGLGTAGLNEQFF. The whole variable domain, remainder taken from reference TRBV12-5 and TRBJ2-1, is DARVTQTPRHKVTEMGQEVTMRCQPILGHNTVFWYRQTMMQGLELLAYFRNRAPLDDSGMPKDRFSAEMPDATLATLKIQPSEPRDSAVYFCASGLGTAGLNEQFFGPGTRLTVL.

CDR3 in amino acids: CASSLASGGGILAKNIQYF. In DNA form, the CDR3 reads TGTGCCAGCAGCTTGGCTTCAGGCGGGGGGATCCTAGCCAAAAACATTCAGTACTTC. This chain uses TRBV5-5 with TRBJ2-4; 8 positions agree with TRBD2. Germline-derived CDR1 and CDR2 are SGHKS and YYEKEE (reference sequence). J lost 0 bases, V lost 0 bases, and 11 bases had no gene match. The CDR3 contains 19 residues.

This chain connects TRBV4-2 to TRBJ1-1; 7 bases fit TRBD1. The CDR3 runs 15 residues. V shed 3 bases and J 4 bases; nucleotides not matched to a gene: 8. Looked up from germline, CDR1 is LGHNA and CDR2 is YNFKEQ. The CDR3 protein is CASSHTRGKSTEAFF. The CDR3 DNA is TGTGCCAGCAGCCATACCAGGGGGAAGAGCACTGAAGCTTTCTTT.

This chain joins TRBV21-1 and TRBJ2-3; TRBD2, the table's D call, lacks a check against the DNA. TRBV21-1 counts as a pseudogene. The length of the CDR3 is 20 residues. The CDR3 sequence: CASSKATSGGGLTSTDTQYF. The CDR3 region has the DNA TGTGCCAGCAGCAAAGCGACTAGCGGGGGAGGGCTTACTAGCACAGATACGCAGTATTTT.

The rearrangement joins TRBV7-2 to TRBJ1-5; tentatively, D is TRBD1 (5 bases). Germline V gives CDR1 SGHTA, CDR2 FQGNSA. The length of the CDR3 is 15 residues. V was shortened by 5 bases and J by 7 bases, with 18 bases between the two germline ends. In DNA, the CDR3 is TGTGCCAGCAGCCCGGCCGGGGGGTTGACGCAGCCCCAGCATTTT. Its protein is CASSPAGGLTQPQHF.

This sequence joins TRBV5-1 and TRBJ2-4; 10 nucleotides align to TRBD2. CDR3 size: 15 residues. Germline V gene lookup returns CDR1 SGHRS and CDR2 YFSETQ. V was pared by 2 bases and J by 1 base, with 0 bases of the junction left unmatched. CDR3 bases: TGCGCCAGCAGCTTTAGCGGGAGGGCCAAAAACATTCAGTACTTC. This sequence encodes CASSFSGRAKNIQYF.

The chain is built from TRBV19 and TRBJ1-5, with a tentative D call TRBD1 (5 bases). Germline loops: CDR1 LNHDA, CDR2 SQIVND (reference sequence). This CDR3 spans 14 amino acids. Trimming removed 6 bases at V and 2 bases at J, with 11 bases between. CDR3 in DNA: TGTGCCAGTAGGCCCCCGGGGGGCAATCAGCCCCAGCATTTT. This codes for CASRPPGGNQPQHF.

This clone appeared a few times. The V and J genes are TRBV19 and TRBJ1-4; 9 bases agree with TRBD1. This CDR3 region has 14 residues. Trimming took 6 bases from V and 5 from J; bases not matched to a gene: 4. Germline-derived CDR1 and CDR2 are LNHDA and SQIVND (reference sequence). DNA for the CDR3: TGTGCCAGTAGACCGACAGGGGGAAATGAAAAACTGTTTTTT. The encoded protein is CASRPTGGNEKLFF.

The chain carries TRBV19 and TRBJ1-1, with no clear D. Germline V gives CDR1 LNHDA, CDR2 SQIVND (reference sequence). V was clipped by 8 bases and J by 9 bases, with 22 bases between them. CDR3 size: 14 residues. The CDR3 bases are TGTGCCAGTTACGTTAGGGAGGGATACACAAAAGCTTTCTTT. As protein: CASYVREGYTKAFF.

This clone occurred once. This chain uses TRBV28 with TRBJ2-7; tentatively, D is TRBD1 (6 bases). The CDR3 consists of 12 residues. V lost 3 bases to trimming and J lost 4 bases, with 7 bases between them. Germline V lookup: CDR1 MDHEN, CDR2 SYDVKM. CDR3 in DNA: TGTGCCAGCAGTTTGGGGGCGTACGAGCAGTACTTC. Translating gives CASSLGAYEQYF. Full variable domain (missing parts from reference TRBV28 and TRBJ2-7): DVKVTQSSRYLVKRTGEKVFLECVQDMDHENMFWYRQDPGLGLRLIYFSYDVKMKEKGDIPEGYSVSREKKERFSLILESASTNQTSMYLCASSLGAYEQYFGPGTRLTVT.